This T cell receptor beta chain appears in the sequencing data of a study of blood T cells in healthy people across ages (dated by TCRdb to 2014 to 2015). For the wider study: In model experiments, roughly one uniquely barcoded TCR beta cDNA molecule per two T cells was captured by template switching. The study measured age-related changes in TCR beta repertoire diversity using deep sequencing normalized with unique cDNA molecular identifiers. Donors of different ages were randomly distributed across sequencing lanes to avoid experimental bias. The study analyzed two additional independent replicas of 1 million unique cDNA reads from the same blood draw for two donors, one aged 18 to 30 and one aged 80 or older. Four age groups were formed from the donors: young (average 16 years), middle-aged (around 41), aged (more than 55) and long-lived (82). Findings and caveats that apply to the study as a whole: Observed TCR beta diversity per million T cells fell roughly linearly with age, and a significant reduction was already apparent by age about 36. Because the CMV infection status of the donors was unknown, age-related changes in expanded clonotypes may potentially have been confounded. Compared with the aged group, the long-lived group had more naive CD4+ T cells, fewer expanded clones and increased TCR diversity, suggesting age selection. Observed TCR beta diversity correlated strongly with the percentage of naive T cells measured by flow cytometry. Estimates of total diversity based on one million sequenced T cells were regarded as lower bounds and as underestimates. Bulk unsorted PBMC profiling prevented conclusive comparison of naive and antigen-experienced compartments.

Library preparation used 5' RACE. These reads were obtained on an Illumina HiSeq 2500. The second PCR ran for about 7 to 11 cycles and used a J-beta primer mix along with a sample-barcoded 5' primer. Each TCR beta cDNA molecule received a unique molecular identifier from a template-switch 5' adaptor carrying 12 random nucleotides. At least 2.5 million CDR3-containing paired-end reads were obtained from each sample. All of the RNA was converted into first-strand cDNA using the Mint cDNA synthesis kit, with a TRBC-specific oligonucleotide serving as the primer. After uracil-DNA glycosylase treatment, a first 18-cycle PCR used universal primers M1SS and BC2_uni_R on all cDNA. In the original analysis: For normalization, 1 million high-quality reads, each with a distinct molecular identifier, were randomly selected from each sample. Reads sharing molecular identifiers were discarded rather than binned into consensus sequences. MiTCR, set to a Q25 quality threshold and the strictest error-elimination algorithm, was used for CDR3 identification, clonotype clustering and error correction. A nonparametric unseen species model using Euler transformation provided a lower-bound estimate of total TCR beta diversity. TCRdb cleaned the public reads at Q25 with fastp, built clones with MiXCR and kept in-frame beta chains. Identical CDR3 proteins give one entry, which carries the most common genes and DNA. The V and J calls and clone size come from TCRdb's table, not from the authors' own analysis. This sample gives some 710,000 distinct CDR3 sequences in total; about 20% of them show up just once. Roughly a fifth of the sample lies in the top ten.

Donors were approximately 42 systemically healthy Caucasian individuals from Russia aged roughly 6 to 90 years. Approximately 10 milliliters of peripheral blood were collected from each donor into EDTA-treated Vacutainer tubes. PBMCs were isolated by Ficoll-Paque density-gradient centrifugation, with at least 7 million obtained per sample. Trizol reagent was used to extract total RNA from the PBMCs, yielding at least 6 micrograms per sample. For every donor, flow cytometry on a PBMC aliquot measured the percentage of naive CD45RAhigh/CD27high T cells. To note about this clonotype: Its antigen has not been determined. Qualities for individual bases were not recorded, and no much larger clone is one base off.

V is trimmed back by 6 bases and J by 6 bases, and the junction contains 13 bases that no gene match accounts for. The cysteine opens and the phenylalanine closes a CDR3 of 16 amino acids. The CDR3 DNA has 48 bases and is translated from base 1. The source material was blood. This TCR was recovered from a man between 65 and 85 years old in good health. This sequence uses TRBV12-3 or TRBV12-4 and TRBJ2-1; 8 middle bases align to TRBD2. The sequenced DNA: TGTGCCAGCAGACAAACTTCGGGGGGGCTAGTCAATGAGCAGTTCTTC. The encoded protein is CASRQTSGGLVNEQFF.